The 26 T cell receptor beta chains listed next were all sequenced from one sample in a study of OX40 agonist ivuxolimab in advanced cancers. The table came from immunoSEQ multiplex PCR; TCRdb's copy has only in-frame clones and leaves some out. The top ten clones hold about a third of a sample with fewer than 20,000 clones, about four fifths of them seen once. Specimen: CD4+ or CD8+ T cells sorted from blood, collected in a trial of the OX40 agonist ivuxolimab. Receptor source: an adult with an advanced solid tumor such as melanoma, head and neck, liver or kidney cancer.

V is TRBV11-2 and J is TRBJ2-1, with 16 bases that match TRBD2. Unmatched junction bases numbered 8, after V lost 6 bases and J lost 3 bases. Germline V gene lookup returns CDR1 SGHAT and CDR2 FQNNGV. The CDR3 is 18 amino acids. The CDR3 is CASSPGTSGGANYNEQFF. The CDR3 DNA is TGTGCCAGCAGTCCCGGGACTAGCGGGGGGGCGAACTACAATGAGCAGTTCTTC.

The chain joins TRBV5-1 to TRBJ2-7; D ambiguous. V gave up 3 bases and J gave up 1 base, with 11 bases separating them. Germline CDR1 and CDR2: SGHRS and YFSETQ. The CDR3 extends over 14 amino acids. The CDR3 loop is CASSSEEESYEQYF. In nucleotides, the CDR3 is TGCGCCAGCAGCTCTGAAGAGGAATCCTACGAGCAGTACTTC.

At least ten counts were recorded for this clone. The chain recombines TRBV29-1 with TRBJ2-2; D call uncertain. The CDR3 is 11 residues long. Germline V lookup: CDR1 SQVTM, CDR2 ANQGSEA. Trimming shortened V by 5 bases and J by 5 bases, and 6 bases separated the two germline ends. CDR3 in amino acids: CSVWKTGELFF. The DNA of the CDR3 is TGCAGCGTTTGGAAAACCGGGGAGCTGTTTTTT.

V and J are TRBV4-1 and TRBJ2-2; TRBD2 agrees at 11 bases. Trimming cost V 0 bases and J 1 base; bases outside gene matches: 1. Germline V gene lookup returns CDR1 MGHRA and CDR2 YSYEKL. The CDR3 runs to 17 residues. The CDR3 coding sequence is TGCGCCAGCAGCCAAGATGGACTAGCGGGGAACACCGGGGAGCTGTTTTTT. This encodes CASSQDGLAGNTGELFF.

The chain links TRBV7-9 to TRBJ1-6; D unresolved. Germline-derived CDR1 and CDR2 are SEHNR and FQNEAQ (reference sequence). The CDR3 runs to 15 residues. V dropped 6 bases and J dropped 4 bases, with 13 bases sitting between them. The CDR3 spells CASRKTEPYNSPLHF. DNA of the CDR3: TGTGCCAGCAGGAAGACGGAGCCTTATAATTCACCCCTCCACTTT.

J is TRBJ2-1 and V is TRBV27; 11 nucleotides line up with TRBD2. Trimming cost V 10 bases and J 2 bases; bases outside gene matches: 10. CDR3 length: 16 residues. Germline V gene data show CDR1 as MNHEY and CDR2 as SMNVEV (reference sequence). The CDR3 loop reads CATLPSSGGTYNEQFF. CDR3 bases: TGTGCCACCCTACCGTCTAGCGGGGGGACCTACAATGAGCAGTTCTTC.

This chain joins TRBV7-8 and TRBJ2-7; D call uncertain. Trimming removed 5 bases at V and 2 bases at J, with 10 bases between. Germline V gene data show CDR1 as SGHVS and CDR2 as FQNEAQ. This CDR3 is built from 13 residues. CDR3 in amino acids: CASSPGYAYEQYF. For the CDR3, the DNA is TGTGCCAGCAGCCCAGGATATGCCTACGAGCAGTACTTC.

This chain connects TRBV9 to TRBJ1-1, with TRBD1 matching 7 bases. The CDR3 has 16 residues. V was pared by 4 bases and J by 4 bases, with 13 bases of the junction left unmatched. Germline lookup yields CDR1 SGDLS and CDR2 YYNGEE. This chain's CDR3 is CASSSQGSRRSTEAFF. The CDR3 coding sequence is TGTGCCAGCAGCTCACAGGGGTCCAGGAGGTCCACTGAAGCTTTCTTT.

The chain recombines TRBV15 with TRBJ2-2; D gene unclear. Germline lookup yields CDR1 LNHNV and CDR2 YYDKDF (reference sequence). This CDR3 comprises 15 residues. The V end lost 1 base, the J end lost 0 bases, and 6 bases lay between the germline ends. CDR3 nucleotide sequence: TGTGCCACCAGCAGAGGGATAGCGAACACCGGGGAGCTGTTTTTT. Amino acid sequence: CATSRGIANTGELFF.

The V and J genes are TRBV12-5 and TRBJ2-5; D might be TRBD1 (6 bases). The V end lost 6 bases, the J end lost 2 bases, and 13 bases lay between the germline ends. Germline loops: CDR1 LGHNT, CDR2 FRNRAP. This CDR3 has 14 residues. CDR3 sequence (DNA): TGTGCTAGTGGCTCAGACAGGCGACAAGAGACCCAGTACTTC. It translates to CASGSDRRQETQYF.

This clone is a singleton in its sample. The J gene is TRBJ1-2, the V gene TRBV6-5; weak D call: TRBD1 (5 bases). Germline values: CDR1 MNHEY, CDR2 SVGAGI. The length of the CDR3 is 12 residues. V lost 6 bases and J lost 9, with 14 bases in between. The CDR3 DNA reads as TGTGCCAGCAGAGATGGGGCGAATAGCTACACCTTC. Its protein is CASRDGANSYTF.

The gene calls are TRBV5-6 and TRBJ2-7; 9 positions match TRBD1. The V and J ends lost 2 bases and 3 bases, in that order; junction bases with no gene match: 3. There are 14 residues in the CDR3. Germline V lookup: CDR1 SGHDT, CDR2 YYEEEE. Here the CDR3 reads CASSFGTGYYEQYF. CDR3 DNA sequence: TGTGCCAGCAGCTTCGGGACAGGGTACTACGAGCAGTACTTC.

V is TRBV27 and J is TRBJ1-3, with a tentative D call TRBD1 (6 bases). CDR3 length: 14 amino acids. Trimming took 3 bases from V and 1 from J, leaving 7 bases between them. The germline CDR1 and CDR2 sequences are MNHEY and SMNVEV (reference sequence). CDR3 region: CASSLGASGNTIYF. DNA of the CDR3: TGTGCCAGCAGTTTGGGGGCTTCTGGAAACACCATATATTTT.

V is TRBV29-1 and J is TRBJ2-7, with 9 bases aligning to TRBD1. V shed 2 bases, J shed 2 bases, and the junction held 10 bases outside the gene matches. From germline, CDR1 is SQVTM and CDR2 ANQGSEA. The CDR3 covers 16 residues. The DNA for the CDR3 is TGCAGCGTTGAATTATCAGGGACAGGGTCCCCCTACGAGCAGTACTTC. This encodes CSVELSGTGSPYEQYF.

The chain recombines TRBV7-6 with TRBJ1-3, with 7 bases aligning to TRBD1. This CDR3 comprises 15 residues. The germline V gene encodes CDR1 SGHVS and CDR2 FNYEAQ. V trimming: 3 bases; J trimming: 1 base; junction bases outside the gene matches: 3. The CDR3 DNA is TGTGCCAGCAGCTTTAACAGGGGATCTGGAAACACCATATATTTT. This encodes CASSFNRGSGNTIYF.

This chain uses TRBV14 with TRBJ1-1; D is ambiguous. The CDR3 sequence is 16 residues long. The V gene lost 4 bases and the J gene lost 0 bases, with 15 bases spanning the gap. The germline CDR1 and CDR2 sequences are SGHDN and FVKESK. CDR3 nucleotide sequence: TGTGCCAGCAGCCCCAACGGGGTAGGCCTGAACACTGAAGCTTTCTTT. Encoded protein: CASSPNGVGLNTEAFF.

A few counts support this clone. The chain carries TRBV6-6 and TRBJ2-7, with 11 bases matching TRBD1. The CDR3 has 14 amino acids. CDR1 is MNHNY, CDR2 SVGAGI, per germline (reference sequence). V gave up 5 bases and J gave up 6 bases; unmatched junction bases: 6. The CDR3 sequence is CASSLSGTGGEQYF. In nucleotides, the CDR3 is TGTGCCAGCAGTCTCTCCGGGACAGGGGGCGAGCAGTACTTC.

The rearrangement joins TRBV23-1 to TRBJ2-4, with a tentative D call TRBD1 (6 bases). TRBV23-1 is an ORF; its function is uncertain. Trimming took off 6 bases at V and 0 bases at J, with 21 bases between the two ends. The CDR3 covers 18 residues. CDR3 DNA sequence: TGCGCCAGCAGGCTTCTTCAGGGGCCCCCGGGAGCCAAAAACATTCAGTACTTC. It codes for CASRLLQGPPGAKNIQYF.

The chain joins TRBV4-3 to TRBJ2-3; the D is unclear. The CDR3 is 13 amino acids. Germline lookup yields CDR1 LGHNA and CDR2 YSLEER. V gave up 0 bases and J gave up 3 bases, with 4 bases separating them. The CDR3 spells CASSQDTTDTQYF. The CDR3 coding sequence is TGCGCCAGCAGCCAAGACACGACAGATACGCAGTATTTT.

The chain recombines TRBV7-9 with TRBJ2-1; 10 positions match TRBD2. The CDR3 length is 15 residues. The ends lost 5 bases at V and 9 bases at J; junction bases unmatched: 10. Germline V gene sequence: CDR1 SEHNR, CDR2 FQNEAQ (reference sequence). DNA of the CDR3: TGTGCCAGCAGCCGAGTTAGCGGGGGGCCGGGTGAGCAGTTCTTC. Translated: CASSRVSGGPGEQFF.

This clone was detected once. The chain uses TRBV28 and TRBJ1-1, with D possibly matching TRBD1 (5 bases). V was cut by 2 bases and J by 3 bases, with 13 bases left in between. The CDR3 covers 15 residues. Germline values: CDR1 MDHEN, CDR2 SYDVKM. The CDR3 DNA is TGTGCCAGCAGTTTAGTCTGGGACCGGGACACTGAAGCTTTCTTT. This encodes CASSLVWDRDTEAFF. The variable domain in full, with the rest retrieved from reference TRBV28 and TRBJ1-1, is DVKVTQSSRYLVKRTGEKVFLECVQDMDHENMFWYRQDPGLGLRLIYFSYDVKMKEKGDIPEGYSVSREKKERFSLILESASTNQTSMYLCASSLVWDRDTEAFFGQGTRLTVV.

CDR3 sequence reads: CASSQGPVSYGYTF. The DNA for the CDR3 is TGCGCCAGCAGCCAAGGACCAGTCTCCTATGGCTACACCTTC. The rearrangement uses TRBV4-3 and TRBJ1-2; D gene unclear. The germline V gene encodes CDR1 LGHNA and CDR2 YSLEER. The CDR3 covers 14 residues. V shed 1 base and J shed 4 bases, with 10 bases lying between them.

The V call is TRBV7-8, the J call TRBJ1-2; 9 bases map to TRBD1. CDR1 is SGHVS and CDR2 is FQNEAQ in the germline V gene. After removal of 5 bases from V and 2 bases from J, the junction contained 3 bases not matched to a gene. The CDR3 is 14 residues long. The CDR3 loop is CASSPGQGNYGYTF. CDR3 nucleotide sequence: TGTGCCAGCAGCCCAGGACAGGGGAACTATGGCTACACCTTC.

The chain is built from TRBV4-2 and TRBJ2-5, with D perhaps matching TRBD1 (5 bases). Germline CDR1 reads LGHNA; CDR2 reads YNFKEQ. This CDR3 is 14 amino acids long. The V end was cut by 1 base, the J end by 1 base, with 7 bases between. CDR3 region: CASSQVRGQETQYF. The CDR3 DNA is TGTGCCAGCAGCCAAGTAAGGGGCCAAGAGACCCAGTACTTC.

The gene calls are TRBV7-8 and TRBJ1-1; D is undetermined. CDR1 and CDR2 (germline): SGHVS, FQNEAQ. V was shortened by 5 bases and J by 0 bases, with 13 bases between the two germline ends. The CDR3 consists of 15 residues. The DNA for the CDR3 is TGTGCCAGCAGCCCAATGACCGATATGAACACTGAAGCTTTCTTT. Residues: CASSPMTDMNTEAFF.

This chain uses TRBV7-6 with TRBJ2-5; D is undetermined. The germline V and J ends were trimmed by 4 bases and 4 bases, with 13 bases remaining between them. The CDR3 consists of 14 residues. Germline V gives CDR1 SGHVS, CDR2 FNYEAQ. CDR3 nucleotide sequence: TGTGCCAGCAGCTCCGCCGCAGGCGCAGAGACCCAGTACTTC. It encodes CASSSAAGAETQYF.